This paragraph reports one T cell receptor (beta chain). Its antigen is unidentified. Since the CDR3 does not end with the conserved phenylalanine or tryptophan, this likely comes from a read error. Donors were ostensibly healthy at sampling, although undocumented immune exposures were probable. The sample is drawn from a study of cytomegalovirus exposure and HLA in healthy donors. Whole-study findings and limits: A later analysis linked a missense variant in DCLRE1C to the trimming of TCR beta V and J genes.

The PCR had 60 Vbeta and 13 Jbeta primers. Assay used: immunoSEQ multiplex PCR; TCRdb lists only in-frame clones, some missing. Here the sample spans about 160,000 clones, under 85% being singletons. The sequenced material came from PBMCs. The source of this sequence is a woman aged 30 to 39 in good health and CMV-seronegative.

The DNA of the CDR3 is TGTGCCAGCAGCTTACGCGACAGGAGCTCCTACGAGCAGTACTCC. This codes for CASSLRDRSSYEQYS. The V and J genes are TRBV11-2 and TRBJ2-7, with D perhaps TRBD1 (6 bases). From germline, CDR1 is SGHAT and CDR2 FQNNGV. The CDR3 has 15 residues. Between the trimmed V and J ends, which lost 2 bases and 0 bases, there was a span of 11 bases.